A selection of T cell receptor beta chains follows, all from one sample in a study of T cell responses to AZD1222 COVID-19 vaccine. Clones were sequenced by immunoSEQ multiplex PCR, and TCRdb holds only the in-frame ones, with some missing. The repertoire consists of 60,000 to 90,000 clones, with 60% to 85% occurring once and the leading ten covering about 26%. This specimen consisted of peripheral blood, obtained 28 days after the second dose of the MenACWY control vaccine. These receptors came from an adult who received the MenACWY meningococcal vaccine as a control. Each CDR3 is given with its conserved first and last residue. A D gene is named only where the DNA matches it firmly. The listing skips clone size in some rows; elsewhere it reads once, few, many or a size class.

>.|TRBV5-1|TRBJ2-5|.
CASSLDAIQETQYF
TGCGCCAGCAGTCTCGACGCTATCCAAGAGACCCAGTACTTC
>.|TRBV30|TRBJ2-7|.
CACHSSRGVNEQYF
TGTGCCTGTCACTCGAGTCGGGGCGTCAACGAGCAGTACTTC
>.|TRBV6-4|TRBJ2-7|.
CAPQRGLRGDCYEQYF
TGTGCCCCACAGAGGGGTTTGAGAGGGGATTGCTACGAGCAGTACTTC
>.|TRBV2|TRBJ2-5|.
CASSDWGAIETQYF
TGTGCCAGCAGTGATTGGGGCGCTATAGAGACCCAGTACTTC
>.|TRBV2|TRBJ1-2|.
CASSPYRANYGYTF
TGTGCCAGCAGTCCATACAGGGCCAACTATGGCTACACCTTC
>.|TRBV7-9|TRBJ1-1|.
CASSLQGFPTEAFF
TGTGCCAGCAGCCTCCAGGGGTTCCCCACTGAAGCTTTCTTT
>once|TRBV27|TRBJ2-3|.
CASSFRGRGDTQYF
TGTGCCAGCAGTTTCAGGGGGCGGGGGGATACGCAGTATTTT
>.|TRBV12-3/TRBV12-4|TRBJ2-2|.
CASSPGSSGELFF
TGTGCCAGCAGCCCCGGGTCATCCGGGGAGCTGTTTTTT
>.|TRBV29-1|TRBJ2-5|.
CSGTDQETQYF
TGCAGCGGGACAGACCAAGAGACCCAGTACTTC
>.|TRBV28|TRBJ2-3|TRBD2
CASSSLGLAGDTQYF
TGTGCCAGCAGTTCCTTAGGACTAGCGGGAGATACGCAGTATTTT